The next 27 T cell receptor beta chains were all read from a single sample in a study of cytomegalovirus exposure and HLA in healthy donors. Primers for the PCR totalled 60 Vbeta and 13 Jbeta. This table comes from immunoSEQ multiplex PCR, and its TCRdb copy is limited to in-frame clones, with some not included. Of over 75,000 clones listed, roughly 80% are singletons. Sequencing was carried out using PBMCs. The receptors stem from a woman aged 60-75 years in good health and CMV-seronegative.

The V call is TRBV7-9, the J call TRBJ2-5, with 7 bases matching TRBD1. The CDR3 loop spans 16 amino acids. The germline V gene encodes CDR1 SEHNR and CDR2 FQNEAQ (reference sequence). J gave up 5 bases and V 5 bases, and 14 bases lay outside the gene matches. CDR3 region: CASSPGTAMLGETQYF. Written as DNA, the CDR3 is TGTGCCAGCAGCCCCGGGACAGCGATGCTCGGGGAGACCCAGTACTTC.

This clone has only a few counts. V gene TRBV2 combines with J gene TRBJ1-5; 9 nucleotides agree with TRBD1. Germline CDR1 and CDR2: SNHLY and FYNNEI. Trimming at V came to 7 bases and at J to 6 bases, leaving 7 bases not matched to a gene. This CDR3 comprises 14 residues. In DNA form, the CDR3 reads TGTGCCAGCACTCCCGACAGGGGGACTCAGCCCCAGCATTTT. Amino acids: CASTPDRGTQPQHF.

V gene TRBV10-2 combines with J gene TRBJ1-2; D ambiguous. Germline V lookup: CDR1 WSHSY, CDR2 SAAADI. Trimming left V 3 bases short and J 3 bases short, with 8 bases between. CDR3 length equals 13 residues. DNA of the CDR3: TGCGCCAGCAGTGAAAAACAGTACTATGGCTACACCTTC. Protein product: CASSEKQYYGYTF.

This clone was picked up one time. The CDR3 sequence is CASSKGQGAHQPQHF. The CDR3, as DNA: TGTGCCAGCAGTAAGGGACAGGGGGCCCATCAGCCCCAGCATTTT. The chain recombines TRBV2 with TRBJ1-5; 12 nucleotides align to TRBD1. This CDR3 contains 15 residues. Unmatched junction bases numbered 4, after V lost 5 bases and J lost 5 bases. CDR1 and CDR2 from the germline V gene are SNHLY and FYNNEI.

This rearrangement joins TRBV5-8 to TRBJ1-5; TRBD1 agrees at 7 bases. The CDR3 is made up of 14 amino acids. Germline V CDR1 and CDR2: SGHTS, YDEGEE. The trim removed 0 bases at V and 4 bases at J, leaving 1 base unmatched. CDR3 protein: CASSLVRGNQPQHF. CDR3 in DNA: TGTGCCAGCAGCTTGGTCAGGGGGAATCAGCCCCAGCATTTT.

V usage is TRBV30 and J usage is TRBJ1-1; D might be TRBD1 (6 bases). Trimming removed 0 bases at V and 8 bases at J, with 10 bases between. CDR1 and CDR2 (germline): GTSNPN, SVGIG (reference sequence). CDR3 length: 12 residues. The DNA for the CDR3 is TGTGCCTGGAGTGTACGGACAGACGAAGCTTTCTTT. Encoded protein: CAWSVRTDEAFF.

This clone came up once. This chain uses TRBV2 with TRBJ1-1; the D gene is possibly TRBD1 (5 bases). Germline values: CDR1 SNHLY, CDR2 FYNNEI. V was cut by 5 bases and J by 12 bases, with 16 bases left in between. CDR3 length equals 12 residues. This chain's CDR3 is CASSTTGRETFF. The CDR3 nucleotides read TGTGCCAGCAGTACTACAGGAAGGGAAACTTTCTTT.

The chain employs TRBV28 and TRBJ2-1; 9 bases line up with TRBD2. The ends lost 6 bases at V and 5 bases at J; junction bases unmatched: 8. This CDR3 comprises 15 residues. Germline assignment: CDR1 MDHEN and CDR2 SYDVKM. The CDR3: CASSPGTSINNEQFF. As DNA, the CDR3 is TGTGCCAGCAGCCCCGGGACTAGCATCAACAATGAGCAGTTCTTC. The full variable domain, rest sourced from reference TRBV28 and TRBJ2-1, is DVKVTQSSRYLVKRTGEKVFLECVQDMDHENMFWYRQDPGLGLRLIYFSYDVKMKEKGDIPEGYSVSREKKERFSLILESASTNQTSMYLCASSPGTSINNEQFFGPGTRLTVL.

The CDR3 sequence is CASSITGHEQYF. The CDR3 DNA reads as TGTGCCAGCAGTATCACAGGGCACGAGCAGTACTTC. This sequence joins TRBV27 and TRBJ2-7; TRBD1 is a possible D gene (6 bases). The CDR3 is 12 amino acids. Germline CDR1 MNHEY, CDR2 SMNVEV (reference sequence). Trimming took 5 bases from V and 5 from J, leaving 10 bases between them.

This chain connects TRBV15 to TRBJ1-4, with D possibly being TRBD1 (5 bases). Trimming removed 4 bases at V and 5 bases at J, with 11 bases between. The CDR3 extends over 14 amino acids. Germline CDR1 is LNHNV and CDR2 is YYDKDF (reference sequence). For the CDR3, the DNA is TGTGCCACCAGCACTAGACAGACCAATGAAAAACTGTTTTTT. This sequence encodes CATSTRQTNEKLFF.

The chain employs TRBV9 and TRBJ1-4; maybe TRBD1 (5 bases). The V and J ends lost 1 base and 0 bases respectively, with 7 bases between them. The CDR3 is 15 residues long. Looked up from germline, CDR1 is SGDLS and CDR2 is YYNGEE. The CDR3 sequence: CASSVSGATNEKLFF. DNA of the CDR3: TGTGCCAGCAGCGTATCGGGGGCAACTAATGAAAAACTGTTTTTT. The full variable domain, completed using reference TRBV9 and TRBJ1-4, is DSGVTQTPKHLITATGQRVTLRCSPRSGDLSVYWYQQSLDQGLQFLIQYYNGEERAKGNILERFSAQQFPDLHSELNLSSLELGDSALYFCASSVSGATNEKLFFGSGTQLSVL.

The gene calls are TRBV28 and TRBJ2-7, with 8 bases matching TRBD2. The CDR3 spans 15 residues. The germline gives CDR1 MDHEN, CDR2 SYDVKM. V lost 7 bases to trimming and J lost 0 bases; unmatched junction nucleotides: 8. The CDR3 loop reads CASTASSGNSYEQYF. The CDR3 DNA follows: TGTGCCAGCACCGCGAGTAGCGGGAACTCCTACGAGCAGTACTTC. The full variable domain, with the rest looked up from reference TRBV28 and TRBJ2-7, is DVKVTQSSRYLVKRTGEKVFLECVQDMDHENMFWYRQDPGLGLRLIYFSYDVKMKEKGDIPEGYSVSREKKERFSLILESASTNQTSMYLCASTASSGNSYEQYFGPGTRLTVT.

The J gene is TRBJ2-7, the V gene TRBV7-2; D is unclear. The CDR3 consists of 13 residues. Trimming took 0 bases from V and 3 from J, leaving 6 bases between them. The germline gives CDR1 SGHTA, CDR2 FQGNSA. CDR3 DNA sequence: TGTGCCAGCAGCTTAGCGGGCAGCTACGAGCAGTACTTC. It encodes CASSLAGSYEQYF.

V and J are TRBV29-1 and TRBJ2-3; the match to TRBD2 covers 9 bases. Germline V CDR1 and CDR2: SQVTM, ANQGSEA. The CDR3 totals 14 residues. With V trimmed by 5 bases and J by 5 bases, 8 bases remained unmatched. The CDR3 region has the DNA TGCAGCGTTCCCGGGACTAGCCCTGGAGATACGCAGTATTTT. Its protein product is CSVPGTSPGDTQYF.

There are a few counts of this clone. The gene calls are TRBV14 and TRBJ1-2, with D perhaps matching TRBD1 (5 bases). V lost 1 base, J lost 5 bases, and 14 bases lay in between. Germline values: CDR1 SGHDN, CDR2 FVKESK. This CDR3 spans 15 amino acids. The DNA for the CDR3 is TGTGCCAGCAGCCAAGGTCGGCCAGGGCGGTATGGCTACACCTTC. Its protein is CASSQGRPGRYGYTF.

The chain carries TRBV10-3 and TRBJ1-2; 7 nucleotides match TRBD1. V shed 11 bases, J shed 2 bases, and the junction held 11 bases outside the gene matches. The CDR3 runs 14 residues. The germline CDR1 and CDR2 sequences are ENHRY and SYGVKD. CDR3 region: CAGHPAGGNYGYTF. The CDR3 DNA reads as TGTGCCGGGCACCCGGCAGGGGGAAACTATGGCTACACCTTC.

This clone was detected only a few times. The chain uses TRBV20-1 and TRBJ1-5; D is undetermined. The germline V gene encodes CDR1 DFQATT and CDR2 SNEGSKA (reference sequence). V lost 3 bases and J lost 4, with 4 bases in between. This CDR3 is 11 amino acids long. CDR3 DNA: TGCAGTGCTAGCCGGAATCAGCCCCAGCATTTT. It encodes CSASRNQPQHF.

The rearrangement links TRBV5-4 to TRBJ1-1, with TRBD1 identical over 8 bases. The CDR3 extends over 13 amino acids. J was trimmed by 4 bases and V by 2 bases; bases with no gene match: 1. Germline V gives CDR1 SGHNT, CDR2 YYREEE (reference sequence). Written as DNA, the CDR3 is TGTGCCAGCAGCTTCACAGGGGGCACTGAAGCTTTCTTT. Encoded protein: CASSFTGGTEAFF.

Concerning this clone: One end of the junction fails to match germline, which may point to a read error. The genes are TRBV25-1 and TRBJ2-3, with D possibly TRBD1 on 7 matching bases. This CDR3 spans 17 amino acids. Germline assignment: CDR1 MGHDK and CDR2 SYGVNS. CDR3 nucleotides: TGTGCCAGCAGCGAATATAGAGGGCAGGGGGGTTTAGATACGCAGTATTTT. Translating it yields CASSEYRGQGGLDTQYF.

The chain combines TRBV4-3 with TRBJ1-4; possibly TRBD1 for D (6 bases). The CDR3 totals 14 residues. The V end lost 3 bases, the J end lost 10 bases, and 15 bases lay between the germline ends. The germline V gene encodes CDR1 LGHNA and CDR2 YSLEER. In DNA, the CDR3 is TGCGCCAGCAGCCAGACCGCAGGGGAGGGAAAACTGTTTTTT. Translation gives CASSQTAGEGKLFF.

The chain employs TRBV4-3 and TRBJ1-2; a weak D match, TRBD1 (5 bases). This CDR3 is built from 13 residues. V lost 2 bases, J lost 6 bases, and 10 bases lay in between. Germline lookup yields CDR1 LGHNA and CDR2 YSLEER. This CDR3 is CASSQPGAHGYTF. The CDR3, as DNA: TGCGCCAGCAGCCAACCTGGGGCCCATGGCTACACCTTC.

This chain uses TRBV30 with TRBJ2-3, with 8 nucleotides matching TRBD2. The germline V gene encodes CDR1 GTSNPN and CDR2 SVGIG (reference sequence). V dropped 4 bases and J dropped 6; count of bases not matched to a gene: 9. The CDR3 consists of 14 residues. As DNA, the CDR3 is TGTGCCTGGACTAGGGGAGGCGGGGGGGATACGCAGTATTTT. Amino acid sequence: CAWTRGGGGDTQYF.

This sequence joins TRBV7-2 and TRBJ2-3, with 12 bases that match TRBD2. Germline trimming cut 5 bases from V and 6 bases from J; bases unmatched to any gene: 9. CDR3 length: 16 amino acids. Germline V gives CDR1 SGHTA, CDR2 FQGNSA. The CDR3 DNA reads as TGTGCCAGCAGCCTCGGGACTAGCGGGTGGGGGGATACGCAGTATTTT. Residues: CASSLGTSGWGDTQYF.

This chain connects TRBV7-2 to TRBJ1-1, with a weak D call TRBD1 (6 bases). CDR3 length: 14 residues. Per germline, CDR1 SGHTA and CDR2 FQGNSA. V dropped 0 bases and J dropped 1 base, with 6 bases sitting between them. The CDR3 is CASSLAGGNTEAFF. CDR3 nucleotides: TGTGCCAGCAGCTTAGCAGGGGGGAACACTGAAGCTTTCTTT.

This rearrangement joins TRBV7-7 to TRBJ2-2; D is possibly TRBD1 (6 bases). Deletions cut 4 bases from V and 0 bases from J, with 15 bases between. CDR3 length: 17 residues. Germline loops: CDR1 SSHAT, CDR2 FNYEAQ (reference sequence). This CDR3 reads CASSSADRFTNTGELFF. CDR3 bases: TGTGCCAGCAGCTCCGCAGACAGGTTCACGAACACCGGGGAGCTGTTTTTT.

The chain employs TRBV9 and TRBJ2-1, with 11 nucleotides matching TRBD2. The germline V gene has CDR1 SGDLS and CDR2 YYNGEE. The CDR3 has 14 amino acids. V trimming: 0 bases; J trimming: 13 bases; junction bases outside the gene matches: 6. CDR3 sequence: CASSVAFSGRDQFF. The CDR3, as DNA: TGTGCCAGCAGCGTAGCTTTTAGCGGGAGGGATCAGTTCTTC.

The CDR3 here is CASSYSRQSYNEQFF. The CDR3 DNA sequence: TGTGCCAGCAGTTACTCGAGACAGTCCTACAATGAGCAGTTCTTC. The chain employs TRBV6-5 and TRBJ2-1, with D possibly TRBD1 on 5 matching bases. Trimming cost V 0 bases and J 1 base, with 7 bases left between them. The CDR3 consists of 15 residues. Germline lookup yields CDR1 MNHEY and CDR2 SVGAGI.